This is a list of T cell receptor beta chains from one sample in a study of blood T cell repertoires in COVID-19. Some clones are missing from TCRdb's copy, which holds only in-frame ones; the method was immunoSEQ multiplex PCR. The sample yields about 200,000 clones, about 78% seen once. Specimen: peripheral blood. These receptors were collected from a woman between 70 and 85 years old with acute or convalescent COVID-19. The conserved cysteine and the conserved F or W are not part of the CDR3 here.

>TRBJ2-1|TRBV27
ASSPTWTSGSRQF
>TRBJ1-1|TRBV14
ASRPTGMFAEAF
>TRBJ2-5|TRBV27
ASDTGVETQY
>TRBJ2-1|TRBV27
ASSPRGASYNEQF
>TRBJ2-2|TRBV30
AWRRTGTIGELF
>TRBJ1-1|TRBV5-8
ASSSQGTEAF
>TRBJ2-1|TRBV5-1
ASSGSGRSRNEQF
>TRBJ1-4|TRBV7-6
ASSFTGGGGEKLF
>TRBJ2-1|TRBV5-4
ASSLGQGKYNEQF
>TRBJ2-1|TRBV19
ASSSDRGPYNEQF
>TRBJ1-6|TRBV9
ASSADRVGNSPLH
>TRBJ2-3|TRBV27
ASSFARVGTQY
>TRBJ1-5|TRBV27
ASSPWGDLNQPQH
>TRBJ1-6|TRBV2
ASSQDSNSPLH
>TRBJ1-6|TRBV28
ASSSGDPISPLH
>TRBJ1-5|TRBV19
ASGLRGWQPQH
>TRBJ2-1|TRBV6-6
ASSWDRGHANEQF
>TRBJ1-2|TRBV19
ASSPQIGGWYGYT
>TRBJ2-1|TRBV18
ASSGQGADEQF
>TRBJ2-3|TRBV28
ASSRLRDRVGDTQY
>TRBJ1-3|TRBV18
ASSGQGNAGNTIY
>TRBJ2-2|TRBV27
ASSYGENTGELF
>TRBJ2-5|TRBV4-1
ASSRGFQETQY
>TRBJ2-7|TRBV5-4
AWGTSGSAEQY
>TRBJ2-7|TRBV11-2
ASSFGETGGYEQY
>TRBJ1-5|TRBV30
AWSLPGTGGQPQH
>TRBJ2-7|TRBV3-1/TRBV3-2
ASSRLAGVVNEQY
>TRBJ2-3|TRBV6-5
ASIAGYTDTQY
>TRBJ2-1|TRBV19
ASSAGPMRDEQF
>TRBJ2-3|TRBV6-1
ASSEARRPRGADTQY
>TRBJ1-2|TRBV29-1
SVATGGRGYT
>TRBJ2-5|TRBV10-3
AISESGQRETQY
>TRBJ1-2|TRBV6-5
ASSYMDRGYGYT
>TRBJ2-3|TRBV5-1
ASSFRGNEDTQY
>TRBJ2-2|TRBV24-1
ATVAGTGELF
>TRBJ2-7|TRBV6-1
ASSAGGGPPLKTYEQY
>TRBJ2-5|TRBV20-1
SALDRETQY
>TRBJ2-1|TRBV7-3
ASSTSGANEQF
>TRBJ1-1|TRBV2
ASSGQGAMNTEAF
>TRBJ1-6|TRBV28
ASRTQGLDNSPLH
>TRBJ1-4|TRBV5-6
ASSLRQGYEKLF
>TRBJ2-5|TRBV30
AWSFGDQETQY
>TRBJ1-1|TRBV2
ASSVSGQGTEAF
>TRBJ1-1|TRBV4-1
ASSQWQGSEAF
>TRBJ2-7|TRBV27
ASSAQGTSGSWGYEQY
>TRBJ2-7|TRBV18
ASSPPGGSEQY
>TRBJ2-1|TRBV5-1
ASSPDGGLNNEQF
>TRBJ1-5|TRBV30
AWSKQGFQPQH
>TRBJ2-1|TRBV6-2/TRBV6-3
ASSPQRGLAGVENEQF
>TRBJ1-5|TRBV7-8
ASSVTGAYSNQPQH
>TRBJ2-1|TRBV13
ASSYSSGLAGKNEQF
>TRBJ1-2|TRBV18
ASSPGQLYGYT
>TRBJ1-6|TRBV5-1
ASSPGTGDSPLH
>TRBJ2-1|TRBV2
ATVPGQGTDEQF
>TRBJ2-5|TRBV6-5
ASSLGQGEQETQY